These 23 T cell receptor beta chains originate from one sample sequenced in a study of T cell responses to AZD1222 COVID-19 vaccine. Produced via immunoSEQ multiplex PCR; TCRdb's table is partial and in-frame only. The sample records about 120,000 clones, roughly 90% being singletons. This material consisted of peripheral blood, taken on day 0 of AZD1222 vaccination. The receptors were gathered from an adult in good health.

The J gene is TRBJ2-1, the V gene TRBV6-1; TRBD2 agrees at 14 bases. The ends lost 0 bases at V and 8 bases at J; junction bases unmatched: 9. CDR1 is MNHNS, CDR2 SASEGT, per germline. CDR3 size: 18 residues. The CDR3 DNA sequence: TGTGCCAGCAGTGAAGCTGCGGGACTAGCGGGGGAAAGGGATGAGCAGTTCTTC. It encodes CASSEAAGLAGERDEQFF.

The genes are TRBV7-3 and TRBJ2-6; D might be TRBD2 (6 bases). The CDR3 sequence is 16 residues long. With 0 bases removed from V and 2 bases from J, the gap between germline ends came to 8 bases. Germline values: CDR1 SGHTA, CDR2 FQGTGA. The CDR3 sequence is CASSLTEGTGANVLTF. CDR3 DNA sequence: TGTGCCAGCAGCTTAACGGAGGGAACTGGGGCCAACGTCCTGACTTTC. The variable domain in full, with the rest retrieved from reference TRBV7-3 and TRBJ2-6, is GAGVSQTPSNKVTEKGKYVELRCDPISGHTALYWYRQSLGQGPEFLIYFQGTGAADDSGLPNDRFFAVRPEGSVSTLKIQRTERGDSAVYLCASSLTEGTGANVLTFGAGSRLTVL.

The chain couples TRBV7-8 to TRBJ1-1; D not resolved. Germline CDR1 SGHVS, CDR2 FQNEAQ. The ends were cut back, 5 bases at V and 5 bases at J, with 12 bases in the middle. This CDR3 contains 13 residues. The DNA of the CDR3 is TGTGCCAGCAGCGCCCAATATTCGACTGAAGCTTTCTTT. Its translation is CASSAQYSTEAFF.

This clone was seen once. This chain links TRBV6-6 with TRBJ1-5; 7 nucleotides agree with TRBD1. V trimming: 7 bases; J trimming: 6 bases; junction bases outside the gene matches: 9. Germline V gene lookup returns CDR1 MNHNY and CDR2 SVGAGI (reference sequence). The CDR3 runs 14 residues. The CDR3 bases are TGTGCCAGCAATTTAGGGGGCTCGGGTCAGCCCCAGCATTTT. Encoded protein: CASNLGGSGQPQHF.

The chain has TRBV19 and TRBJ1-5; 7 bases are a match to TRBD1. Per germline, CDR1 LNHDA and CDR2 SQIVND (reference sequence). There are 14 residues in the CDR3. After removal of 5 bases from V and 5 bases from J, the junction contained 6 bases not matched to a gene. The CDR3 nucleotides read TGTGCCAGTAGTGGGGACAGTCATTATCAGCCCCAGCATTTT. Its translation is CASSGDSHYQPQHF.

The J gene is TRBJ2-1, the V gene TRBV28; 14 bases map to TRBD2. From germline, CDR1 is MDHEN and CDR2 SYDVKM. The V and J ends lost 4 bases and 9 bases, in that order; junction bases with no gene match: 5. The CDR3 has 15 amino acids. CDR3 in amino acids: CASSSGTSGRAEQFF. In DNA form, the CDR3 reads TGTGCCAGCAGTTCCGGGACTAGCGGGAGAGCTGAGCAGTTCTTC.

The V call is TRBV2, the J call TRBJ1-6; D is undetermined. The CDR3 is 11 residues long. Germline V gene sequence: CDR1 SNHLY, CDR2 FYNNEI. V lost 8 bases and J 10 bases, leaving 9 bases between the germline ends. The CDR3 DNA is TGTGCCAGCGGATTTTCATCACCCCTCCACTTT. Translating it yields CASGFSSPLHF.

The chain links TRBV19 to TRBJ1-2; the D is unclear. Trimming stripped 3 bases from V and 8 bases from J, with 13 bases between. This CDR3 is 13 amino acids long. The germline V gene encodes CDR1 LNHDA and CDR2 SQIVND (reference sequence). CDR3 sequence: CASSIGGMRGYTF. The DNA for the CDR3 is TGTGCCAGTAGTATCGGAGGGATGAGAGGCTACACCTTC. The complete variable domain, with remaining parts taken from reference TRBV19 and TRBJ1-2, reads DGGITQSPKYLFRKEGQNVTLSCEQNLNHDAMYWYRQDPGQGLRLIYYSQIVNDFQKGDIAEGYSVSREKKESFPLTVTSAQKNPTAFYLCASSIGGMRGYTFGSGTRLTVV.

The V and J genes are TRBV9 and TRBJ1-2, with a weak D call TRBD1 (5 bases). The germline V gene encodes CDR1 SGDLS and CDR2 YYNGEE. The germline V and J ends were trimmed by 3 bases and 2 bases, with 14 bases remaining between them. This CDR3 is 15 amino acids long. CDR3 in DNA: TGTGCCAGCAGCGCGGGGGACTCTAGAAACTATGGCTACACCTTC. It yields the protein CASSAGDSRNYGYTF. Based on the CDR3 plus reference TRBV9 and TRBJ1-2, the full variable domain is DSGVTQTPKHLITATGQRVTLRCSPRSGDLSVYWYQQSLDQGLQFLIQYYNGEERAKGNILERFSAQQFPDLHSELNLSSLELGDSALYFCASSAGDSRNYGYTFGSGTRLTVV.

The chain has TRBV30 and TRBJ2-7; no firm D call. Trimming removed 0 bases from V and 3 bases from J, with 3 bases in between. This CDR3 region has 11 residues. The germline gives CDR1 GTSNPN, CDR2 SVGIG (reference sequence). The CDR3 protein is CAWSVNYEQYF. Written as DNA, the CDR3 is TGTGCCTGGAGTGTCAACTACGAGCAGTACTTC.

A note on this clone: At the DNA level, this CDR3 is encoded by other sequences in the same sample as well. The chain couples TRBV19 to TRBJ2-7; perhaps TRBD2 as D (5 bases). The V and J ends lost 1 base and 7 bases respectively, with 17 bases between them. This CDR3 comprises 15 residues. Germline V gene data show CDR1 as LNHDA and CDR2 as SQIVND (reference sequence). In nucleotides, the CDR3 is TGTGCCAGTAGTATAGCTGATGACTACAACTATGAGCAGTACTTC. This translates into CASSIADDYNYEQYF.

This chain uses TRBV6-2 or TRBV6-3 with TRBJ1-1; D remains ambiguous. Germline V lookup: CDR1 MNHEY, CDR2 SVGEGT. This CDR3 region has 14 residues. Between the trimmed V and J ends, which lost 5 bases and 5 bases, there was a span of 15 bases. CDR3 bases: TGTGCCAGCAGTCGGGGTTCCTTAAGTACTGAAGCTTTCTTT. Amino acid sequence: CASSRGSLSTEAFF.

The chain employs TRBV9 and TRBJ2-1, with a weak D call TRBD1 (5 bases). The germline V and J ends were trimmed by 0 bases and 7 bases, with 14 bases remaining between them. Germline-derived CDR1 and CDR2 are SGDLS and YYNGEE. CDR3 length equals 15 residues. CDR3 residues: CASSVDRPPKNEQFF. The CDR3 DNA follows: TGTGCCAGCAGCGTAGACAGGCCCCCCAAAAATGAGCAGTTCTTC.

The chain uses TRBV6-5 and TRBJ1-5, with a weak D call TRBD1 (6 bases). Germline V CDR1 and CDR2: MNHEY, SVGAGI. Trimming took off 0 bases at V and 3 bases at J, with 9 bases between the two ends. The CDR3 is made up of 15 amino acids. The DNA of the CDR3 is TGTGCCAGCAGTTACTCGGGGGCCACCAATCAGCCCCAGCATTTT. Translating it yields CASSYSGATNQPQHF.

This CDR3 reads CASSLSANTEAFF. In nucleotides, the CDR3 is TGTGCCAGCAGCTTATCGGCGAACACTGAAGCTTTCTTT. The chain recombines TRBV7-9 with TRBJ1-1; D not resolved. Trimming shortened V by 2 bases and J by 1 base, and 5 bases separated the two germline ends. Per germline, CDR1 SEHNR and CDR2 FQNEAQ (reference sequence). CDR3 length: 13 amino acids.

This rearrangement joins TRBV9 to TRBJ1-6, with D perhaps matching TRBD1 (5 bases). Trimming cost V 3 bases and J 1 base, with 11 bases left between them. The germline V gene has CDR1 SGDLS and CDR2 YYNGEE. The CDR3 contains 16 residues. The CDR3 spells CASSDLGTSYNSPLHF. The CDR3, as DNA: TGTGCCAGCAGCGACCTTGGGACTTCCTATAATTCACCCCTCCACTTT.

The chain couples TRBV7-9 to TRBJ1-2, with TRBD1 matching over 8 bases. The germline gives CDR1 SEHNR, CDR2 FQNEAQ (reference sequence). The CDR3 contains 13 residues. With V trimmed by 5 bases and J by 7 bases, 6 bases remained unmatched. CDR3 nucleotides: TGTGCCAGCAGCCCAGGGGGCGCGGGTGGCTACACCTTC. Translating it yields CASSPGGAGGYTF.

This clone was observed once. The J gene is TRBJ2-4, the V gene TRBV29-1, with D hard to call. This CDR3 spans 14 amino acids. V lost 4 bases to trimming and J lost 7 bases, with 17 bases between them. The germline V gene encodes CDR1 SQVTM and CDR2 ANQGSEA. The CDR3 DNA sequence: TGCAGCGTTGGAATTACGAATGTAAGGAACATTCAGTACTTC. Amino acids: CSVGITNVRNIQYF.

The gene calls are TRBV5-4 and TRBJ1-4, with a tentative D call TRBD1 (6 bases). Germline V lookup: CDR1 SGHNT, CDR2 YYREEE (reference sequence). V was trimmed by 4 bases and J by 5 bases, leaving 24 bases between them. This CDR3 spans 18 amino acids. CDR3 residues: CASSEIPPKERGNEKLFF. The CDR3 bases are TGTGCCAGCAGCGAAATACCCCCGAAGGAGAGGGGGAATGAAAAACTGTTTTTT.

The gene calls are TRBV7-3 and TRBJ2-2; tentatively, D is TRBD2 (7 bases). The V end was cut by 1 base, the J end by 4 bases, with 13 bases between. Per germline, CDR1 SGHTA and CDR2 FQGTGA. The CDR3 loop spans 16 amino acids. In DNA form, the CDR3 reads TGTGCCAGCAGCTTAATCGGGGGGCGCGGCACCGGGGAGCTGTTTTTT. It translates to CASSLIGGRGTGELFF.

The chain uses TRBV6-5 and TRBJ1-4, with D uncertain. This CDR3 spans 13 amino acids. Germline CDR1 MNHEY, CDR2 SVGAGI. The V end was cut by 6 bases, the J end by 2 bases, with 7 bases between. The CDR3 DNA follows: TGTGCCAGCAGGATCTCCACTAATGAAAAACTGTTTTTT. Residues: CASRISTNEKLFF.

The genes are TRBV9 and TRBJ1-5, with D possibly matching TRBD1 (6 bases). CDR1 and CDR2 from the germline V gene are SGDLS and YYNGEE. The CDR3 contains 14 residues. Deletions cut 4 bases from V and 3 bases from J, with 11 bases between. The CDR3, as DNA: TGTGCCAGCAGCTCAACAGGGTTCAATCAGCCCCAGCATTTT. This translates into CASSSTGFNQPQHF.

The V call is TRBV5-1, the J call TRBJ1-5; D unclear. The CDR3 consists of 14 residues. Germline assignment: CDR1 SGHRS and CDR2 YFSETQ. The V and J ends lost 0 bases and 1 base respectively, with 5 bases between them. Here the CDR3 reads CASSLGQSNQPQHF. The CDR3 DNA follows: TGCGCCAGCAGCTTGGGGCAGAGCAATCAGCCCCAGCATTTT.